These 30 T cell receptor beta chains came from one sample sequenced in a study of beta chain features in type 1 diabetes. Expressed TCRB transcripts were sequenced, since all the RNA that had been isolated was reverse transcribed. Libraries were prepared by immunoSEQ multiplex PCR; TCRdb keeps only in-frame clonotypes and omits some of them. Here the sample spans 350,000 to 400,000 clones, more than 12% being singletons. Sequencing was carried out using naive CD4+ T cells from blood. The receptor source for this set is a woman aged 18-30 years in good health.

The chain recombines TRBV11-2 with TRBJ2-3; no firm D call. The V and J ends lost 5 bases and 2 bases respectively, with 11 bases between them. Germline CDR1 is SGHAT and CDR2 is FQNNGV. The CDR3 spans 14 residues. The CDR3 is CASSRQLNTDTQYF. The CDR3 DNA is TGTGCCAGCAGCCGGCAACTAAACACAGATACGCAGTATTTT.

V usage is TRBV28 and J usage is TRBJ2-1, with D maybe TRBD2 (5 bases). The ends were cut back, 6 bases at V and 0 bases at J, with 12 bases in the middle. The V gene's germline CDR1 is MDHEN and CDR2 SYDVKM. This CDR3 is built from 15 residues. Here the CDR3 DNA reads TGTGCCAGCAGGGCAGGCGGGTCCTCCTACAATGAGCAGTTCTTC. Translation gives CASRAGGSSYNEQFF.

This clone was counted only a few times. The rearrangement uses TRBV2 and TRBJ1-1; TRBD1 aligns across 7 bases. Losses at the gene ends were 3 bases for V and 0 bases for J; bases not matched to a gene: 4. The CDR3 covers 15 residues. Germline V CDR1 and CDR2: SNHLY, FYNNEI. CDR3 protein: CASSENGQVNTEAFF. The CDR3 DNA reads TGTGCCAGCAGTGAGAACGGACAGGTGAACACTGAAGCTTTCTTT.

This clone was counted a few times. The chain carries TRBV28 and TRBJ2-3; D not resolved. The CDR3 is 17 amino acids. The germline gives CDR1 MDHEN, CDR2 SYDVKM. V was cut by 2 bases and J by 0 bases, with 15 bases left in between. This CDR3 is CASSLPAWSSSTDTQYF. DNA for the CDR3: TGTGCCAGCAGTTTACCCGCGTGGAGTTCAAGCACAGATACGCAGTATTTT.

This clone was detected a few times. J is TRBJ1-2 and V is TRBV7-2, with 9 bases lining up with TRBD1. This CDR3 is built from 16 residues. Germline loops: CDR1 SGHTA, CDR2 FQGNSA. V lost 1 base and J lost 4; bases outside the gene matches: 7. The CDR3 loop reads CASSLGGQGRIYGYTF. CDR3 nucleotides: TGTGCCAGCAGCTTAGGGGGACAGGGACGGATCTATGGCTACACCTTC.

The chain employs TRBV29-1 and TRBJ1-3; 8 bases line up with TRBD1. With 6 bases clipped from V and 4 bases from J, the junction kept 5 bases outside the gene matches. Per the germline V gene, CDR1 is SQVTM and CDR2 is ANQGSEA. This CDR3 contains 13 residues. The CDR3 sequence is CSVYRDRGNTIYF. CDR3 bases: TGCAGCGTCTACCGGGACAGGGGAAACACCATATATTTT.

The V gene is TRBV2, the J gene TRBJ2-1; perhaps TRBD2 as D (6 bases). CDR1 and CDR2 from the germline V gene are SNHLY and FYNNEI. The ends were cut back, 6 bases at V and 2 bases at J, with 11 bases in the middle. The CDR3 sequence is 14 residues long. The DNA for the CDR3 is TGTGCCAGCAGGGGACTTTCCGCCTACAATGAGCAGTTCTTC. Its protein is CASRGLSAYNEQFF.

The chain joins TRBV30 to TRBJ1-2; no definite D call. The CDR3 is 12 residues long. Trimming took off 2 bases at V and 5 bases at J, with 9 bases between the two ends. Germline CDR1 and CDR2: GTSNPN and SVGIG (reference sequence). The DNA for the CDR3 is TGTGCCTGGAGTCGGGGAGATTATGGCTACACCTTC. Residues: CAWSRGDYGYTF.

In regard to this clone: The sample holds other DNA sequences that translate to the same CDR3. CDR3 loop: CASSLASNQPQHF. In DNA form, the CDR3 reads TGTGCCAGCAGCTTAGCTTCAAATCAGCCCCAGCATTTT. The chain links TRBV7-9 to TRBJ1-5; D not resolved. Germline V lookup: CDR1 SEHNR, CDR2 FQNEAQ (reference sequence). The CDR3 spans 13 residues. Trimming pared 0 bases from V and 4 bases from J, leaving 4 bases between.

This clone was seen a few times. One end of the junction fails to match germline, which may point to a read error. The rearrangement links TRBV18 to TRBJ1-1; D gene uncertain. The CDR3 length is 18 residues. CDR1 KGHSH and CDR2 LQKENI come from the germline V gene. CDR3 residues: CASSSPIRTPAGRTEAFF. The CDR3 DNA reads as TGTGCCAGCTCATCACCAATACGAACCCCGGCGGGGAGGACTGAAGCTTTCTTT.

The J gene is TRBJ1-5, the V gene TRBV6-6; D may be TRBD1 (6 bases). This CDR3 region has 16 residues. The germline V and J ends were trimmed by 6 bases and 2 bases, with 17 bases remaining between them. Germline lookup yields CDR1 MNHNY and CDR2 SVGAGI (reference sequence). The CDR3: CASSQGWGRGNQPQHF. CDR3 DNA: TGTGCCAGCAGCCAGGGGTGGGGTCGGGGCAATCAGCCCCAGCATTTT.

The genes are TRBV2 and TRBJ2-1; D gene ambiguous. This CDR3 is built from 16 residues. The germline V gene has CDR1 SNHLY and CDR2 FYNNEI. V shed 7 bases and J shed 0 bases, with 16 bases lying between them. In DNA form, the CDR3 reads TGTGCCAGCACAGTTCAGTCAGGTGGCTCCTACAATGAGCAGTTCTTC. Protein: CASTVQSGGSYNEQFF.

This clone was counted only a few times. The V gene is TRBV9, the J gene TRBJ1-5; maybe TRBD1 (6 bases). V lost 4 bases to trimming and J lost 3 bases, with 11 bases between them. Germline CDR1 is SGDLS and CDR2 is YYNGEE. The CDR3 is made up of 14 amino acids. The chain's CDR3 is CASSQTGYNQPQHF. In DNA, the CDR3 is TGTGCCAGCAGCCAGACAGGCTACAATCAGCCCCAGCATTTT.

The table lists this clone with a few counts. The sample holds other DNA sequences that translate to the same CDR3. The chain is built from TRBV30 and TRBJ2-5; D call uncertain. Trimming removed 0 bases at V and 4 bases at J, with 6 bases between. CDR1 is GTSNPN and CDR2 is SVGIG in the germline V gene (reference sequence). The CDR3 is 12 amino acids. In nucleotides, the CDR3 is TGTGCCTGGAGTGTACGGGTAGAGACCCAGTACTTC. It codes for CAWSVRVETQYF.

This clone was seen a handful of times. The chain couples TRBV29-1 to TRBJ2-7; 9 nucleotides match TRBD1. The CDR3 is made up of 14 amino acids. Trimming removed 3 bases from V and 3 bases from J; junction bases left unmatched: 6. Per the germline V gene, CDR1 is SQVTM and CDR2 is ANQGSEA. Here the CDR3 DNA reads TGCAGCGTTGACCCGGGACAGGGCCTCTACGAGCAGTACTTC. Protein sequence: CSVDPGQGLYEQYF.

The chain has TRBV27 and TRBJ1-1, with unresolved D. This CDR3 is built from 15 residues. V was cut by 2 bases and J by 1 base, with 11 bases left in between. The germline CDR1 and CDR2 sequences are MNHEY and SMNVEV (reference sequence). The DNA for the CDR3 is TGTGCCAGCAGTTTAGAGTCATATGGGAACACTGAAGCTTTCTTT. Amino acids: CASSLESYGNTEAFF.

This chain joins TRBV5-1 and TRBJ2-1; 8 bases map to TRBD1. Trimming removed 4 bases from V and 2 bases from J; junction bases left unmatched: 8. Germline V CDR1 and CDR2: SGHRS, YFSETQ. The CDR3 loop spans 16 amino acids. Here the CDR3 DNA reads TGCGCCAGCAGCCCGGGGACAGGACCCACCTACAATGAGCAGTTCTTC. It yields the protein CASSPGTGPTYNEQFF.

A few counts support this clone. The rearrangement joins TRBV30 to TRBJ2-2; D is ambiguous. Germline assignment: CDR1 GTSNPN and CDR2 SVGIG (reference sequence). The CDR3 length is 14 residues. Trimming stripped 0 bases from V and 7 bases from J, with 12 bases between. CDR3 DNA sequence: TGTGCCTGGAGTGTACTGTCGAGGCGCGGGGAGCTGTTTTTT. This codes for CAWSVLSRRGELFF.

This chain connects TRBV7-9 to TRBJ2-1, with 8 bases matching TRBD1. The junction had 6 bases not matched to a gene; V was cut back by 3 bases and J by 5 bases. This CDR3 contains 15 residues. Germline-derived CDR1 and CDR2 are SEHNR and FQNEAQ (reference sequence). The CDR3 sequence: CASSLGQVYDNEQFF. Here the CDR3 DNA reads TGTGCCAGCAGCTTGGGACAGGTGTACGACAATGAGCAGTTCTTC.

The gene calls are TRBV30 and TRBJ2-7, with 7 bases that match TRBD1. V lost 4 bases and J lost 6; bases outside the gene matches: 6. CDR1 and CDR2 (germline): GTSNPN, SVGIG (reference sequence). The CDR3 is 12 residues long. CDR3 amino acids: CAWKLPGGEQYF. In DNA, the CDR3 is TGTGCCTGGAAGCTCCCAGGGGGCGAGCAGTACTTC.

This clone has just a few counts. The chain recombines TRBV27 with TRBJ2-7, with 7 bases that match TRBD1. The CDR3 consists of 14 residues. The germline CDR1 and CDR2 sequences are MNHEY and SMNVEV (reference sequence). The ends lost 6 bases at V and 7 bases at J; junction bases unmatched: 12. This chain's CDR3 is CASRRQGLGEEQYF. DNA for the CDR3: TGTGCCAGCAGGAGACAGGGTCTGGGGGAAGAGCAGTACTTC.

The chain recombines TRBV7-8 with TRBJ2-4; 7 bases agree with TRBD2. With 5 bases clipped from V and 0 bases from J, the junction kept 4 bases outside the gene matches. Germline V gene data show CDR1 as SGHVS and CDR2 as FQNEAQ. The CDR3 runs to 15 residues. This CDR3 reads CASSTLAVAKNIQYF. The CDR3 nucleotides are TGTGCCAGCAGCACGCTAGCGGTAGCCAAAAACATTCAGTACTTC.

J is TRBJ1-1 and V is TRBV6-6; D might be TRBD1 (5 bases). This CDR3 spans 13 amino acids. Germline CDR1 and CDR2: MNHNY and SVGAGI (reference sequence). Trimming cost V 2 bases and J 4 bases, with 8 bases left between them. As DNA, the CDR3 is TGTGCCAGCAGTTACGGGGGGATCACTGAAGCTTTCTTT. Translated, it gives CASSYGGITEAFF.

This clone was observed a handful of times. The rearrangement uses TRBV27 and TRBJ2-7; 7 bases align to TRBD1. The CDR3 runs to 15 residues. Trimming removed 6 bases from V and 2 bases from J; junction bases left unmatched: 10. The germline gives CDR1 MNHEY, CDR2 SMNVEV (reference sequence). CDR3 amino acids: CASSRSTTGTYEQYF. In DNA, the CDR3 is TGTGCCAGCAGCCGCTCCACGACAGGGACCTACGAGCAGTACTTC.

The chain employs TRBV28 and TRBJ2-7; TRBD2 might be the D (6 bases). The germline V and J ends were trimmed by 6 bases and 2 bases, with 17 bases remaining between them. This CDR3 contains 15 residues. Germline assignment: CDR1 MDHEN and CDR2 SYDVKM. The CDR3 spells CASSQAGTGTYEQYF. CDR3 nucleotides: TGTGCCAGCAGCCAAGCGGGCACAGGAACCTACGAGCAGTACTTC.

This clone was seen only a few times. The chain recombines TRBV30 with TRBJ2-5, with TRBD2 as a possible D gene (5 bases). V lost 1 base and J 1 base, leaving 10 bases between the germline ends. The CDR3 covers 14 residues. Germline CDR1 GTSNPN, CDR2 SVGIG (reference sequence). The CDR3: CAWSENGVQETQYF. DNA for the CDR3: TGTGCCTGGAGTGAGAACGGGGTCCAAGAGACCCAGTACTTC.

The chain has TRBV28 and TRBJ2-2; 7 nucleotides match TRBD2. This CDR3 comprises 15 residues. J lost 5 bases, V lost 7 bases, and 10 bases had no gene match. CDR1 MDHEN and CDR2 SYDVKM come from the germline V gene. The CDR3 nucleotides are TGTGCCAGCATCTGGGGCGGGAGCGGGACCGGGGAGCTGTTTTTT. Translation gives CASIWGGSGTGELFF.

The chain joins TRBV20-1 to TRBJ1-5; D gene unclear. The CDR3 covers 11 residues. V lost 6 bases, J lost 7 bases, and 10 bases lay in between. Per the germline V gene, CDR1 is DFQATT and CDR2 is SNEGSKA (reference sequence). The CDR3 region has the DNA TGCAGTGCCCAGCGGGAGCAGCCCCAGCATTTT. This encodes CSAQREQPQHF.

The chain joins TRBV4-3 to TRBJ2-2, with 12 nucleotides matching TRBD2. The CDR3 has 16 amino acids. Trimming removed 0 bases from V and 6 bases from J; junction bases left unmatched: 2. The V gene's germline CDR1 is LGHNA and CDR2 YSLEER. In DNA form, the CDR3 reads TGCGCCAGCAGCCAAGAATCTAGCGGGAGGGCCGGGGAGCTGTTTTTT. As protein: CASSQESSGRAGELFF.

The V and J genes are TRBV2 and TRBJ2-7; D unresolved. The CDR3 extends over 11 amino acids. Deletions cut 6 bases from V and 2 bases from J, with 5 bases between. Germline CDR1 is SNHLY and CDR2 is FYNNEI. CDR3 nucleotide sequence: TGTGCCAGCAGATCCACCTACGAGCAGTACTTC. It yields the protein CASRSTYEQYF.